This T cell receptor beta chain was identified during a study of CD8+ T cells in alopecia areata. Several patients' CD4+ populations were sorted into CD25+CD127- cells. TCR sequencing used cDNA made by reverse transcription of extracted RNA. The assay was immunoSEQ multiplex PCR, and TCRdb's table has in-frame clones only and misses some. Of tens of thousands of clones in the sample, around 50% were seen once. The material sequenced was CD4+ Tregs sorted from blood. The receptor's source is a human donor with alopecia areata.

CDR3 in amino acids: CASSRTGEGETQYF. The CDR3 region has the DNA TGCGCCAGCAGTAGGACAGGGGAAGGAGAGACCCAGTACTTC. The rearrangement uses TRBV5-1 and TRBJ2-5; 9 bases agree with TRBD1. Germline V gene data show CDR1 as SGHRS and CDR2 as YFSETQ. V lost 5 bases to trimming and J lost 4 bases; unmatched junction nucleotides: 6. CDR3 length: 14 amino acids.